This TCR beta chain is drawn from a study of T-cell reconstitution after alpha-beta-depleted transplantation in children (dated by TCRdb to 2016 to 2018). Notes on the research overall: Using TCR repertoire profiling, the study quantitatively followed how T-cell immune reconstitution unfolded in children after TCRalphabeta/CD19-depleted allogeneic hematopoietic cell transplantation.

Ends trimmed: V by 6 bases, J by 5 bases; bases unmatched to a gene: 3. Based on the germline V gene, the CDR1 and CDR2 sequences are SQVTM and ANQGSEA. Taken from cysteine to phenylalanine, the CDR3 has 12 residues. Kept here is only the CDR3 DNA, which spans 36 bases and is read in frame from base 1. Libraries were built with PCR. The reads were generated on an Illumina HiSeq 2500. TCR library preparation used molecular barcoding, with unique molecular identifiers applied to normalize quantification of the TCRbeta repertoire. TCRdb took the public reads, trimmed them with fastp at Q25, ran MiXCR for clone calling and kept in-frame beta chains. Identical CDR3 proteins give one entry, which carries the most common genes and DNA. The sample table lists fewer than 750,000 distinct CDR3 sequences, over 20% of them with a count of one. The ten largest clones add up to around a third of the sample. General conclusions and limits of the study: The frequencies of hyperexpanded clones fell over the following months, and after one year, T-cell counts and TCRbeta diversity were mostly attributed to newly produced T cells. In some patients, high TCRbeta diversity at day 60 was attributed to recipient T cells and intrathymic progenitors that had survived conditioning. The apparently early alphabetaT-cell count recovery about two months after transplant was reportedly dependent on only several hundred rapidly expanded clones derived from non-depleted graft cells.

Reading the label with the study, this specimen's treatment or condition is: allogeneic hematopoietic cell transplantation with graft depleted of TCRalphabeta T cells and CD19 B cells. TCRalphabeta/CD19-depleted allogeneic hematopoietic cell grafts were given to the transplant recipients, all of whom were children. This clonotype turned up a few times. There is no known antigen for this receptor. The sample holds no much larger clone one base away, and base qualities are not on file. The starting material was PBMCs, obtained before TCRalphabeta/CD19-depleted stem cell transplant. The rearrangement combines TRBV29-1 with TRBJ2-5; 10 junctional bases match TRBD1. The sequence came from a boy under two years old with Wiskott-Aldrich syndrome, due to receive a stem cell transplant. The DNA sequence reads TGCAGCGTAGGACAGGGGGAGGAGACCCAGTACTTC. This is translated as CSVGQGEETQYF.